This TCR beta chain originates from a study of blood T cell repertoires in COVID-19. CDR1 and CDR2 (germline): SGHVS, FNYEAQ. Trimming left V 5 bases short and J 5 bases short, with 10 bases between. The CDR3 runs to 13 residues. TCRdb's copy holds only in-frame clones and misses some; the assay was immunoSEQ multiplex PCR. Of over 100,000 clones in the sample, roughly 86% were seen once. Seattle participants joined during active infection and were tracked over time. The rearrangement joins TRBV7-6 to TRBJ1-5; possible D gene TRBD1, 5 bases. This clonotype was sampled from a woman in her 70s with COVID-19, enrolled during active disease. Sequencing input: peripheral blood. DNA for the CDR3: TGTGCCAGCAGCCCCTCCAGGGATCAGCCCCAGCATTTT. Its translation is CASSPSRDQPQHF.